This T cell receptor beta chain was sequenced in a study of early T cells in non-severe SARS-CoV-2 infection. This clonotype occurred a few times. TCRdb redid the calling of the 5' RACE reads with MiXCR, one entry per CDR3 protein. The table shows some 30,000 distinct CDR3 sequences, with approximately 5% occurring only once. The CDR3 sequence is 16 residues long. With V trimmed by 4 bases and J by 6 bases, 11 bases remained unmatched. CDR1 and CDR2 from the germline V gene are LNHDA and SQIVND (reference sequence). This chain uses TRBV19 with TRBJ2-1, with 8 nucleotides matching TRBD1. The clonotype comes from an adult who was a healthcare worker with PCR-confirmed SARS-CoV-2 infection or an uninfected control (not recorded which). The sequencing sample was made of whole blood. The CDR3 here is CASSRTGQGGSNEQFF. CDR3 in DNA: TGTGCCAGTAGTAGAACTGGACAGGGCGGATCCAATGAGCAGTTCTTC.